This record looks at one T cell receptor (beta chain) sequence and its context. What it binds is not known. The authors made the TRB cDNA libraries by 5' RACE using UMI labels. TCRdb reprocessed the 5' RACE reads, with one entry per CDR3 protein and no DNA. Recorded for this sample: under 9,000 distinct CDR3 sequences. The CDR3 is 14 amino acids. Per germline, CDR1 SQVTM and CDR2 ANQGSEA. Each CD8+ T cell subset was flow-sorted in triplicate. Every sort contained about 310,000 cells. The sample is drawn from a study of CXCR3-negative and CXCR3-positive naive CD8 T cells. The study, taken as a whole, reports: The majority of assays used fresh PBMCs, and CXCR3 expression partially decreased after cryopreservation.

The chain links TRBV29-1 to TRBJ2-7; TCRdb's D call of TRBD2 is untestable without DNA. This receptor was taken from a human donor in good health. Some clones in this sample may be carry-over from other donors' samples. Sample: naive CXCR3- CD8+ T cells from blood. Documented subset: CD45RO-CCR7+CD27+CD95- naive CD8+ T cells lacking CXCR3 (TNR3-). CDR3 amino acids: CSAVTRASDYEQYF.